Each of the 22 T cell receptor beta chains below was sequenced from the same sample in a study of blood T cell repertoires in COVID-19. Data came from immunoSEQ multiplex PCR; TCRdb stores just in-frame clones and leaves some out. The sample consists of over 45,000 clones, 88% of them appearing once. What was sequenced was peripheral blood. These TCRs come from a man in his fifties or sixties with active COVID-19.

The rearrangement links TRBV5-1 to TRBJ1-1, with D uncertain. Germline V CDR1 and CDR2: SGHRS, YFSETQ. The CDR3 is 13 residues long. V shed 1 base and J shed 10 bases, with 14 bases lying between them. Written as DNA, the CDR3 is TGCGCCAGCAGCTTGCACACAAAACCTGGAGCTTTCTTT. Protein product: CASSLHTKPGAFF.

V is TRBV4-2 and J is TRBJ2-1; 7 bases map to TRBD2. This CDR3 is 17 amino acids long. V shed 0 bases, J shed 0 bases, and the junction held 5 bases outside the gene matches. Germline V CDR1 and CDR2: LGHNA, YNFKEQ. CDR3: CASSQEGAGISYNEQFF. CDR3 in DNA: TGTGCCAGCAGCCAAGAAGGAGCGGGAATCTCCTACAATGAGCAGTTCTTC.

CDR3 region: CASSMTEETQYF. As DNA, the CDR3 is TGTGCCAGCAGCATGACAGAAGAGACCCAGTACTTC. The V call is TRBV12-3 or TRBV12-4, the J call TRBJ2-5, with a possible D match to TRBD1 (5 bases). The V end lost 6 bases, the J end lost 3 bases, and 8 bases lay between the germline ends. The CDR3 length is 12 residues.

The chain has TRBV27 and TRBJ2-5; maybe TRBD1 (6 bases). The CDR3 length is 14 residues. Trimming pared 1 base from V and 1 base from J, leaving 7 bases between. CDR1 is MNHEY and CDR2 is SMNVEV in the germline V gene (reference sequence). In DNA form, the CDR3 reads TGTGCCAGCAGTTTATTGGGGGCCCAAGAGACCCAGTACTTC. Its translation is CASSLLGAQETQYF.

The chain's CDR3 is CASRPPQGMNYEQYF. CDR3 in DNA: TGTGCCAGCAGGCCACCCCAGGGCATGAACTACGAGCAGTACTTC. The rearrangement joins TRBV6-5 to TRBJ2-7; D perhaps matches TRBD1 (5 bases). Germline V gives CDR1 MNHEY, CDR2 SVGAGI. The CDR3 is 15 residues long. Trimming shortened V by 6 bases and J by 3 bases, and 18 bases separated the two germline ends.

This clone was seen only once. The V gene is TRBV7-9, the J gene TRBJ1-1; D not resolved. Germline V gives CDR1 SEHNR, CDR2 FQNEAQ (reference sequence). V was pared by 3 bases and J by 5 bases, with 7 bases between. The CDR3 is made up of 12 amino acids. The CDR3 reads CASSLSGTEAFF. DNA of the CDR3: TGTGCCAGCAGCTTGTCGGGGACTGAAGCTTTCTTT.

J is TRBJ1-1 and V is TRBV2; TRBD1 might be the D (5 bases). The CDR3 runs 16 residues. CDR1 and CDR2 from the germline V gene are SNHLY and FYNNEI. The V end lost 5 bases, the J end lost 3 bases, and 19 bases lay between the germline ends. CDR3 loop: CASSKQGAGTYTEAFF. CDR3 DNA sequence: TGTGCCAGCAGTAAACAAGGGGCCGGGACTTACACTGAAGCTTTCTTT. Looking up the rest from reference TRBV2 and TRBJ1-1 gives the full variable domain: EPEVTQTPSHQVTQMGQEVILRCVPISNHLYFYWYRQILGQKVEFLVSFYNNEISEKSEIFDDQFSVERPDGSNFTLKIRSTKLEDSAMYFCASSKQGAGTYTEAFFGQGTRLTVV.

The sample holds a few counts of this clone. V gene TRBV28 combines with J gene TRBJ2-1; maybe TRBD1 (5 bases). The CDR3 has 17 amino acids. Germline V gene sequence: CDR1 MDHEN, CDR2 SYDVKM. V gave up 3 bases and J gave up 0 bases, with 15 bases separating them. The CDR3 here is CASSFLRTRSSYNEQFF. CDR3 sequence (DNA): TGTGCCAGCAGTTTCCTCCGGACAAGGAGCTCCTACAATGAGCAGTTCTTC.

The V and J genes are TRBV2 and TRBJ2-1; D may be TRBD1 (6 bases). The length of the CDR3 is 15 residues. The V and J ends lost 2 bases and 8 bases respectively, with 16 bases between them. The germline V gene encodes CDR1 SNHLY and CDR2 FYNNEI. The DNA of the CDR3 is TGTGCCAGCAGTGAACCAATACAGGGAGTCGATGAGCAGTTCTTC. This sequence encodes CASSEPIQGVDEQFF.

V is TRBV4-1 and J is TRBJ1-1; the match to TRBD1 covers 9 bases. Trimming took 2 bases from V and 4 from J; bases not matched to a gene: 2. This CDR3 has 14 amino acids. CDR1 MGHRA and CDR2 YSYEKL come from the germline V gene. CDR3 DNA: TGCGCCAGCAGCCAAATGGACAGGGGCACTGAAGCTTTCTTT. The encoded protein is CASSQMDRGTEAFF.

The chain uses TRBV15 and TRBJ1-5, with unresolved D. CDR3 length equals 13 residues. Germline CDR1 LNHNV, CDR2 YYDKDF (reference sequence). V was pared by 6 bases and J by 3 bases, with 9 bases between. The CDR3 nucleotides read TGTGCCACCAGTCTGAGGTTCAATCAGCCCCAGCATTTT. Protein sequence: CATSLRFNQPQHF.

Only a few counts were recorded for this clone. The V and J genes are TRBV7-2 and TRBJ2-7; D is undetermined. The CDR3 is made up of 11 amino acids. The V gene's germline CDR1 is SGHTA and CDR2 FQGNSA. V was pared by 5 bases and J by 3 bases, with 5 bases between. The CDR3 is CASSEYYEQYF. The CDR3 DNA follows: TGTGCCAGCAGCGAGTACTACGAGCAGTACTTC.

In regard to this clone: The same CDR3 can be traced to other DNA sequences in this sample. The chain couples TRBV6-5 to TRBJ2-7; D is unclear. The CDR3 has 11 residues. Trimming removed 3 bases from V and 4 bases from J, with 4 bases in between. Germline V gene data show CDR1 as MNHEY and CDR2 as SVGAGI. The CDR3 DNA sequence: TGTGCCAGCAGTTATTTATACGAGCAGTACTTC. Protein sequence: CASSYLYEQYF.

The genes are TRBV5-1 and TRBJ2-3; D not certain. Trimming removed 1 base from V and 6 bases from J, with 18 bases in between. The germline gives CDR1 SGHRS, CDR2 YFSETQ. The CDR3 spans 16 residues. CDR3 sequence: CASSLITTHLRDTQYF. The CDR3 DNA follows: TGCGCCAGCAGCTTGATAACTACCCACCTACGGGATACGCAGTATTTT. The whole variable domain, remainder taken from reference TRBV5-1 and TRBJ2-3, is KAGVTQTPRYLIKTRGQQVTLSCSPISGHRSVSWYQQTPGQGLQFLFEYFSETQRNKGNFPGRFSGRQFSNSRSEMNVSTLELGDSALYLCASSLITTHLRDTQYFGPGTRLTVL.

This chain connects TRBV10-2 to TRBJ2-4; 9 bases are shared with TRBD2. With 8 bases clipped from V and 0 bases from J, the junction kept 11 bases outside the gene matches. CDR3 length equals 17 residues. The germline V gene encodes CDR1 WSHSY and CDR2 SAAADI. CDR3 sequence reads: CASVTSGESLAKNIQYF. The CDR3 nucleotides are TGCGCCAGCGTGACTAGCGGAGAAAGCCTAGCCAAAAACATTCAGTACTTC.

This chain uses TRBV15 with TRBJ2-3; TRBD2 is a possible D gene (6 bases). The V end was cut by 3 bases, the J end by 2 bases, with 15 bases between. The CDR3 consists of 16 residues. Germline V gene lookup returns CDR1 LNHNV and CDR2 YYDKDF (reference sequence). The CDR3 nucleotides are TGTGCCACCAGCAGGAGTTCTGGAGGGCTCACAGATACGCAGTATTTT. It is translated as CATSRSSGGLTDTQYF.

The chain uses TRBV6-5 and TRBJ2-7; maybe TRBD1 (6 bases). V dropped 5 bases and J dropped 0 bases, with 11 bases sitting between them. CDR3 length equals 14 residues. CDR1 is MNHEY, CDR2 SVGAGI, per germline. DNA of the CDR3: TGTGCCAGCAGTCGCACAGGGACCTCCTACGAGCAGTACTTC. Amino acid sequence: CASSRTGTSYEQYF.

The chain joins TRBV7-8 to TRBJ2-5, with TRBD2 matching over 12 bases. CDR1 and CDR2 from the germline V gene are SGHVS and FQNEAQ. The CDR3 sequence is 17 residues long. J gave up 5 bases and V 0 bases, and 7 bases lay outside the gene matches. In nucleotides, the CDR3 is TGTGCCAGCAGCTTAGCGAGACTAGCGGGAGTTTCGGAGACCCAGTACTTC. Translation gives CASSLARLAGVSETQYF.

The chain employs TRBV11-2 and TRBJ2-1; tentatively, D is TRBD2 (5 bases). Trimming left V 3 bases short and J 1 base short, with 10 bases between. The CDR3 is made up of 15 amino acids. From germline, CDR1 is SGHAT and CDR2 FQNNGV. CDR3 in DNA: TGTGCCAGCAGCTTCGGGGAGTCGTCCTACAATGAGCAGTTCTTC. The encoded protein is CASSFGESSYNEQFF.

The chain combines TRBV5-8 with TRBJ1-1; TRBD1 agrees at 9 bases. CDR3 length equals 16 residues. Unmatched junction bases numbered 12, after V lost 4 bases and J lost 5 bases. Germline loops: CDR1 SGHTS, CDR2 YDEGEE. The CDR3 coding sequence is TGTGCCAGCAGCATCGGGACAGGGAATTTAGGGACTGAAGCTTTCTTT. This sequence encodes CASSIGTGNLGTEAFF.

This clone was recorded a few times. The rearrangement uses TRBV29-1 and TRBJ2-5; possibly TRBD1 for D (6 bases). V shed 6 bases and J shed 3 bases, with 11 bases lying between them. Germline V gene sequence: CDR1 SQVTM, CDR2 ANQGSEA. The CDR3 runs 12 residues. The CDR3 nucleotides read TGCAGCGTACTGGGACAAAAAGAGACCCAGTACTTC. It encodes CSVLGQKETQYF. The variable domain in full, with the rest retrieved from reference TRBV29-1 and TRBJ2-5, is SAVISQKPSRDICQRGTSLTIQCQVDSQVTMMFWYRQQPGQSLTLIATANQGSEATYESGFVIDKFPISRPNLTFSTLTVSNMSPEDSSIYLCSVLGQKETQYFGPGTRLLVL.

The chain recombines TRBV9 with TRBJ2-1; 12 bases fit TRBD2. J gave up 7 bases and V 4 bases, and 9 bases lay outside the gene matches. This CDR3 region has 16 residues. CDR1 and CDR2 from the germline V gene are SGDLS and YYNGEE. CDR3 coding DNA: TGTGCCAGCAGCTCTCCTAGACTAGCGGGAGTTAATGAGCAGTTCTTC. Its translation: CASSSPRLAGVNEQFF.